The 30 T cell receptor beta chains listed next were all sequenced from one sample in a study of OX40 agonist ivuxolimab in advanced cancers. TCRdb's copy holds only in-frame clones and misses some; the assay was immunoSEQ multiplex PCR. The data show more than 50,000 clones, 86% seen once. Sequencing was performed on CD4+ or CD8+ T cells sorted from blood, taken in a trial of the OX40 agonist ivuxolimab. Source of these receptors: an adult with an advanced solid tumor such as melanoma, head and neck, liver or kidney cancer.

A single count supports this clone. The chain is built from TRBV28 and TRBJ2-1; D call uncertain. This CDR3 region has 16 residues. Trimming cost V 6 bases and J 2 bases, with 17 bases left between them. CDR1 and CDR2 (germline): MDHEN, SYDVKM. The CDR3 DNA sequence: TGTGCCAGCAGGAACGACCAGTACGCCGCCTACAATGAGCAGTTCTTC. This gives the protein CASRNDQYAAYNEQFF.

V usage is TRBV10-3 and J usage is TRBJ1-1, with TRBD1 matching 10 bases. Trimming cost V 9 bases and J 5 bases; bases outside gene matches: 9. This CDR3 has 14 residues. Germline V gene sequence: CDR1 ENHRY, CDR2 SYGVKD. CDR3 bases: TGTGCCATTGGACCCGGGACAGGGGTTACTGAAGCTTTCTTT. It specifies CAIGPGTGVTEAFF.

The V gene is TRBV9, the J gene TRBJ2-2, with a tentative D call TRBD2 (5 bases). Germline V CDR1 and CDR2: SGDLS, YYNGEE. Trimming took off 0 bases at V and 4 bases at J, with 10 bases between the two ends. The CDR3 runs 15 residues. The CDR3 spells CASSVARGPTGELFF. The CDR3 nucleotides read TGTGCCAGCAGCGTAGCTCGAGGGCCCACCGGGGAGCTGTTTTTT.

The J gene is TRBJ2-3, the V gene TRBV5-1, with 11 bases identical to TRBD2. The ends lost 0 bases at V and 4 bases at J; junction bases unmatched: 7. Germline V gene data show CDR1 as SGHRS and CDR2 as YFSETQ. This CDR3 comprises 17 residues. The CDR3: CASSLGSTSGASDTQYF. In DNA, the CDR3 is TGCGCCAGCAGCTTGGGATCGACTAGCGGGGCATCAGATACGCAGTATTTT.

This clone was recorded a few times. This rearrangement joins TRBV7-2 to TRBJ2-3, with D possibly TRBD1 on 6 matching bases. With 5 bases removed from V and 10 bases from J, the gap between germline ends came to 25 bases. The CDR3 has 16 residues. Germline CDR1 is SGHTA and CDR2 is FQGNSA. The CDR3 region is CASSPVAGQGLSAQYF. The CDR3 DNA sequence: TGTGCCAGCAGCCCGGTGGCCGGGCAGGGGCTCTCTGCGCAGTATTTT.

The chain joins TRBV19 to TRBJ2-2; 7 nucleotides match TRBD1. The junction had 10 bases not matched to a gene; V was cut back by 3 bases and J by 6 bases. Germline V gives CDR1 LNHDA, CDR2 SQIVND (reference sequence). The CDR3 has 16 amino acids. As DNA, the CDR3 is TGTGCCAGTAGTATGAGACAGGGCGGCCCCTCCGGGGAGCTGTTTTTT. Encoded protein: CASSMRQGGPSGELFF.

The chain has TRBV15 and TRBJ1-2; no clear D gene. Germline CDR1 is LNHNV and CDR2 is YYDKDF (reference sequence). Trimming took 4 bases from V and 4 from J, leaving 4 bases between them. The CDR3 consists of 11 residues. CDR3 nucleotides: TGTGCCACCAGCAATAGCTATGGCTACACCTTC. Translated: CATSNSYGYTF.

The chain employs TRBV7-2 and TRBJ1-1; D is perhaps TRBD1 (6 bases). Trimming left V 1 base short and J 11 bases short, with 11 bases between. The CDR3 runs to 12 residues. In germline, CDR1 is SGHTA, CDR2 FQGNSA. Written as DNA, the CDR3 is TGTGCCAGCAGCTTAGAGGTAGGGGGGGCTTTCTTT. This codes for CASSLEVGGAFF. Using reference TRBV7-2 and TRBJ1-1 for the parts outside the CDR3, the full variable domain is GAGVSQSPSNKVTEKGKDVELRCDPISGHTALYWYRQSLGQGLEFLIYFQGNSAPDKSGLPSDRFSAERTGGSVSTLTIQRTQQEDSAVYLCASSLEVGGAFFGQGTRLTVV.

V usage is TRBV7-2 and J usage is TRBJ2-2, with D possibly being TRBD1 (5 bases). The length of the CDR3 is 15 residues. Germline values: CDR1 SGHTA, CDR2 FQGNSA. The germline V and J ends were trimmed by 1 base and 1 base, with 7 bases remaining between them. CDR3 coding DNA: TGTGCCAGCAGCTTAGTAGGGGTGAACACCGGGGAGCTGTTTTTT. Amino acid sequence: CASSLVGVNTGELFF. Full variable domain (rest looked up from reference TRBV7-2 and TRBJ2-2): GAGVSQSPSNKVTEKGKDVELRCDPISGHTALYWYRQSLGQGLEFLIYFQGNSAPDKSGLPSDRFSAERTGGSVSTLTIQRTQQEDSAVYLCASSLVGVNTGELFFGEGSRLTVL.

V and J are TRBV4-2 and TRBJ2-5; 11 bases agree with TRBD2. The trim removed 1 base at V and 2 bases at J, leaving 6 bases unmatched. This CDR3 spans 17 amino acids. Germline CDR1 reads LGHNA; CDR2 reads YNFKEQ. This chain's CDR3 is CASSQGGSGGGQETQYF. CDR3 nucleotide sequence: TGTGCCAGCAGCCAAGGCGGTAGCGGGGGGGGGCAAGAGACCCAGTACTTC.

This clone was detected only once. CDR3 loop: CASSRELGWSSSGANVLTF. The CDR3 DNA reads as TGTGCCAGCAGTCGGGAGCTAGGGTGGTCGTCCTCTGGGGCCAACGTCCTGACTTTC. The chain links TRBV27 to TRBJ2-6; perhaps TRBD2 as D (6 bases). The CDR3 spans 19 residues. CDR1 is MNHEY, CDR2 SMNVEV, per germline (reference sequence). Deletions cut 5 bases from V and 0 bases from J, with 20 bases between.

The chain joins TRBV19 to TRBJ2-7; 16 bases fit TRBD2. The CDR3 is made up of 18 amino acids. Trimming removed 5 bases from V and 3 bases from J; junction bases left unmatched: 10. Germline V gives CDR1 LNHDA, CDR2 SQIVND (reference sequence). The CDR3 is CASSPSGTSGGAGYEQYF. The CDR3 DNA reads as TGTGCCAGTAGTCCTTCCGGGACTAGCGGGGGGGCCGGCTACGAGCAGTACTTC.

Only one count was recorded for this clone. The CDR3 loop reads CASSQEGQDNEKLFF. In DNA form, the CDR3 reads TGTGCCAGCAGCCAAGAAGGGCAGGATAATGAAAAACTGTTTTTT. This chain connects TRBV4-2 to TRBJ1-4, with D unclear. Germline CDR1 LGHNA, CDR2 YNFKEQ. There are 15 residues in the CDR3. The ends were cut back, 0 bases at V and 4 bases at J, with 9 bases in the middle.

V and J are TRBV5-4 and TRBJ2-3; the D gene is possibly TRBD2 (6 bases). The CDR3 is made up of 15 amino acids. Germline V gene lookup returns CDR1 SGHNT and CDR2 YYREEE (reference sequence). The V end was cut by 0 bases, the J end by 2 bases, with 10 bases between. DNA for the CDR3: TGTGCCAGCAGCTTGGGGGGGGAGGTCACAGATACGCAGTATTTT. This codes for CASSLGGEVTDTQYF.

The V gene is TRBV7-2, the J gene TRBJ2-2; D not resolved. The germline CDR1 and CDR2 sequences are SGHTA and FQGNSA. Trimming took 0 bases from V and 1 from J, leaving 3 bases between them. This CDR3 is built from 14 residues. CDR3 nucleotides: TGTGCCAGCAGCTTAGCACGGAACACCGGGGAGCTGTTTTTT. Protein: CASSLARNTGELFF.

This chain links TRBV10-3 with TRBJ2-3; TRBD1 or TRBD2 may be the D gene (6 bases each). This CDR3 is 18 amino acids long. V gave up 4 bases and J gave up 0 bases, with 20 bases separating them. The germline gives CDR1 ENHRY, CDR2 SYGVKD. The CDR3 loop reads CAISGSTGRGTSTDTQYF. In DNA form, the CDR3 reads TGTGCCATCAGTGGCTCCACCGGTAGGGGGACTAGCACAGATACGCAGTATTTT.

J is TRBJ1-2 and V is TRBV19; D possibly corresponds to TRBD1 (5 bases). The CDR3 loop spans 13 amino acids. Trimming took off 3 bases at V and 4 bases at J, with 9 bases between the two ends. The germline gives CDR1 LNHDA, CDR2 SQIVND (reference sequence). The CDR3 spells CASSIGTFYGYTF. The CDR3 DNA is TGTGCCAGTAGTATCGGGACTTTCTATGGCTACACCTTC.

The chain combines TRBV29-1 with TRBJ2-3, with 12 bases aligning to TRBD2. The trim removed 5 bases at V and 5 bases at J, leaving 2 bases unmatched. The CDR3 has 13 amino acids. Germline V gene data show CDR1 as SQVTM and CDR2 as ANQGSEA. The DNA of the CDR3 is TGCAGCGTTACTAGCGGGAGGCGAGATACGCAGTATTTT. This sequence encodes CSVTSGRRDTQYF.

This chain joins TRBV19 and TRBJ1-5; D not resolved. Germline CDR1 LNHDA, CDR2 SQIVND (reference sequence). The CDR3 sequence is 14 residues long. V was shortened by 6 bases and J by 5 bases, with 14 bases between the two germline ends. CDR3 region: CASREGPGDQPQHF. The DNA for the CDR3 is TGTGCCAGTAGGGAAGGGCCAGGCGATCAGCCCCAGCATTTT. The full variable domain, completed using reference TRBV19 and TRBJ1-5, is DGGITQSPKYLFRKEGQNVTLSCEQNLNHDAMYWYRQDPGQGLRLIYYSQIVNDFQKGDIAEGYSVSREKKESFPLTVTSAQKNPTAFYLCASREGPGDQPQHFGDGTRLSIL.

The chain links TRBV7-2 to TRBJ2-7; D ambiguous. The CDR3 length is 15 residues. Between the trimmed V and J ends, which lost 0 bases and 0 bases, there was a span of 9 bases. CDR1 is SGHTA and CDR2 is FQGNSA in the germline V gene. Here the CDR3 reads CASSLATESSYEQYF. CDR3 sequence (DNA): TGTGCCAGCAGCTTAGCTACGGAGAGCTCCTACGAGCAGTACTTC.

In its sample, this clone was seen once. The rearrangement joins TRBV6-6 to TRBJ1-2; 8 bases match TRBD1. The CDR3 spans 14 residues. The ends lost 6 bases at V and 6 bases at J; junction bases unmatched: 9. The V gene's germline CDR1 is MNHNY and CDR2 SVGAGI (reference sequence). The chain's CDR3 is CASRITGGGDGYTF. CDR3 DNA: TGTGCCAGCAGGATTACAGGGGGAGGAGATGGCTACACCTTC.

V is TRBV12-2 and J is TRBJ2-7; the tabulated D call, TRBD1, remains unverified against the DNA. TRBV12-2 counts as a pseudogene. The CDR3 spans 17 residues. This CDR3 reads CASRLALDRGRGYEQYF. The DNA for the CDR3 is TGTGCAAGTCGCTTAGCCTTGGACAGGGGGCGCGGCTACGAGCAGTACTTC.

J is TRBJ2-6 and V is TRBV7-2; D might be TRBD1 or TRBD2, each matching 5 bases. Germline lookup yields CDR1 SGHTA and CDR2 FQGNSA. The CDR3 extends over 18 amino acids. The V and J ends lost 1 base and 0 bases respectively, with 13 bases between them. The CDR3 DNA reads TGTGCCAGCAGCTTAGTAGAGGGGATAACCTCTGGGGCCAACGTCCTGACTTTC. Protein sequence: CASSLVEGITSGANVLTF. The full variable domain, with the rest looked up from reference TRBV7-2 and TRBJ2-6, is GAGVSQSPSNKVTEKGKDVELRCDPISGHTALYWYRQSLGQGLEFLIYFQGNSAPDKSGLPSDRFSAERTGGSVSTLTIQRTQQEDSAVYLCASSLVEGITSGANVLTFGAGSRLTVL.

The CDR3 region is CASSSGSTANYGYTF. CDR3 coding DNA: TGTGCCAGCAGCTCAGGGTCGACCGCTAACTATGGCTACACCTTC. The chain combines TRBV7-2 with TRBJ1-2; D may be TRBD1 (5 bases). Deletions cut 4 bases from V and 0 bases from J, with 12 bases between. There are 15 residues in the CDR3. Per germline, CDR1 SGHTA and CDR2 FQGNSA. The entire variable domain, with the rest obtained from reference TRBV7-2 and TRBJ1-2, is as follows: GAGVSQSPSNKVTEKGKDVELRCDPISGHTALYWYRQSLGQGLEFLIYFQGNSAPDKSGLPSDRFSAERTGGSVSTLTIQRTQQEDSAVYLCASSSGSTANYGYTFGSGTRLTVV.

J is TRBJ1-2 and V is TRBV6-6; D gene uncertain. The CDR3 runs 13 residues. The germline V gene encodes CDR1 MNHNY and CDR2 SVGAGI (reference sequence). Trimming removed 5 bases from V and 3 bases from J, with 10 bases in between. DNA for the CDR3: TGTGCCAGCAGTACCCCCGGCCACTATGGCTACACCTTC. Protein sequence: CASSTPGHYGYTF.

The chain links TRBV7-9 to TRBJ2-1; D unresolved. The V end was cut by 1 base, the J end by 0 bases, with 4 bases between. Germline-derived CDR1 and CDR2 are SEHNR and FQNEAQ (reference sequence). This CDR3 region has 14 residues. CDR3 nucleotides: TGTGCCAGCAGCTTAGAGGACTCCTACAATGAGCAGTTCTTC. Its translation: CASSLEDSYNEQFF.

The J gene is TRBJ2-7, the V gene TRBV4-3; the D gene is possibly TRBD1 (5 bases). The CDR3 is made up of 15 amino acids. Trimming removed 1 base at V and 1 base at J, with 11 bases between. CDR1 and CDR2 from the germline V gene are LGHNA and YSLEER. The CDR3 nucleotides read TGCGCCAGCAGCCAAGGAATAGGGGCGTCCTACGAGCAGTACTTC. It codes for CASSQGIGASYEQYF.

The rearrangement links TRBV19 to TRBJ1-5; D call uncertain. Germline loops: CDR1 LNHDA, CDR2 SQIVND (reference sequence). This CDR3 contains 15 residues. The V and J ends lost 6 bases and 0 bases respectively, with 12 bases between them. CDR3 amino acids: CASSLHGNSNQPQHF. In DNA, the CDR3 is TGTGCCAGTAGCCTACACGGAAATAGCAATCAGCCCCAGCATTTT.

The V and J genes are TRBV28 and TRBJ2-7, with D possibly TRBD1 on 6 matching bases. The CDR3 is 17 residues long. Trimming removed 3 bases from V and 0 bases from J, with 18 bases in between. Germline V gives CDR1 MDHEN, CDR2 SYDVKM. The CDR3 DNA is TGTGCCAGCAGTTTTACCCCCAGGGACACCAGCTCCTACGAGCAGTACTTC. Its translation: CASSFTPRDTSSYEQYF.

The chain uses TRBV2 and TRBJ1-2; TRBD1 is a possible D gene (5 bases). The germline V gene encodes CDR1 SNHLY and CDR2 FYNNEI. The CDR3 has 14 amino acids. V was shortened by 1 base and J by 7 bases, with 13 bases between the two germline ends. CDR3 sequence (DNA): TGTGCCAGCAGTGAAGAGACCGCTGGGGGTGGCTACACCTTC. Encoded protein: CASSEETAGGGYTF.